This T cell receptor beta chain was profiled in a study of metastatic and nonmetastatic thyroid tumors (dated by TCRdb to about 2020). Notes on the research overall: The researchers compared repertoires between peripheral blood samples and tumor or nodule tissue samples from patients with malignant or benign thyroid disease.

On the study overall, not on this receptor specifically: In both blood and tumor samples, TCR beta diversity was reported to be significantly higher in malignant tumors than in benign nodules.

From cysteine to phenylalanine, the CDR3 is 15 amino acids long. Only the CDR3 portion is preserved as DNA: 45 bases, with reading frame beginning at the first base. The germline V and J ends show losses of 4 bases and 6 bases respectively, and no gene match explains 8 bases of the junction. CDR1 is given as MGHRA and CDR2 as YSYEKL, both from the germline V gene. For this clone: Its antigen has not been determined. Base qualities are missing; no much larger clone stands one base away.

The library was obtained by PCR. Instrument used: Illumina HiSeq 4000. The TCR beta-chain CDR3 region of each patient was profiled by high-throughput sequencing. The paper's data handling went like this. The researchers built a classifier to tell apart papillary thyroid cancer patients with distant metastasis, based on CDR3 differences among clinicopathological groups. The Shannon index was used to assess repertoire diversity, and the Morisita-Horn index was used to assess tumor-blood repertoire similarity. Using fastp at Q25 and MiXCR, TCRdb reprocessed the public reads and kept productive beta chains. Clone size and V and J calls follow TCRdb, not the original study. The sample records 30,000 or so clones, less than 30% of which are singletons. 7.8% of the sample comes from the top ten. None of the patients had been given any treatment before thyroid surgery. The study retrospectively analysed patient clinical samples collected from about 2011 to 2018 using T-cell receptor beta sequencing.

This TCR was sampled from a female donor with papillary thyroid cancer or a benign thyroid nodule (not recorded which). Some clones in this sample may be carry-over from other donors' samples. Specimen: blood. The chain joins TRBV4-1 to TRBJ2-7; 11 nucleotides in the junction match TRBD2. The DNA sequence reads TGCGCCAGCAGCCGCGCCGGGACTAGCGGTAGCGAGCAGTACTTC. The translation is CASSRAGTSGSEQYF.